Presented here are 2 T cell receptor beta chains from one specimen sequenced in a study of cytomegalovirus exposure and HLA in healthy donors. 60 Vbeta and 13 Jbeta primers were used in PCR. The method was immunoSEQ multiplex PCR; TCRdb's version includes in-frame clones alone and lacks a portion of them. The sample holds about 74,000 clones. The sequenced sample consisted of PBMCs. Receptors originate from a female donor in good health and CMV-seropositive.

CDR3 loop: CASRRTSTSTGELFF. CDR3 nucleotides: TGTGCCAGCAGAAGGACTAGCACGAGCACCGGGGAGCTGTTTTTT. The chain recombines TRBV6-5 with TRBJ2-2, with TRBD2 identical over 8 bases. The CDR3 length is 15 residues. The junction had 7 bases not matched to a gene; V was cut back by 6 bases and J by 4 bases. Germline V gives CDR1 MNHEY, CDR2 SVGAGI.

The CDR3 DNA sequence: TGTGCCAGCAGCTTGCCAGGGGGGACAGGGGCCTACGAGCAGTACTTC. As protein: CASSLPGGTGAYEQYF. The V and J genes are TRBV5-4 and TRBJ2-7, with TRBD1 matching over 10 bases. There are 16 residues in the CDR3. J gave up 2 bases and V 1 base, and 6 bases lay outside the gene matches. Per germline, CDR1 SGHNT and CDR2 YYREEE (reference sequence).